This T cell receptor beta chain stems from a study of technical replicates of blood from a handful of donors. The CDR3 is 14 amino acids. The germline V and J ends were trimmed by 1 base and 2 bases, with 9 bases remaining between them. CDR1 and CDR2 (germline): SQVTM, ANQGSEA. Repertoires were generated with immunoSEQ multiplex PCR, while TCRdb's copy carries only in-frame clones and drops some. The data show roughly 15,000 clones, with more than 75% seen just once and around an eighth held by the top ten. J is TRBJ2-1 and V is TRBV29-1; D perhaps matches TRBD1 (6 bases). The sequence was collected from a human donor in good health. Sequenced sample: PBMCs. This CDR3 is CSVEGQDPYNEQFF. CDR3 DNA: TGCAGCGTTGAAGGACAGGACCCCTACAATGAGCAGTTCTTC.